The table lists the clone carrying this T cell receptor (beta chain) with many counts. TCRdb called the RT-PCR reads again in MiXCR, with one record for every CDR3 protein. The sample contains about 680,000 distinct CDR3 sequences, more than 13% of which appear only once. This CDR3 spans 14 amino acids. Trimming shortened V by 0 bases and J by 6 bases, and 6 bases separated the two germline ends. This TCR was sampled from a female donor in good health, serving as a healthy control. The J gene is TRBJ1-6, the V gene TRBV12-3 or TRBV12-4; possible D gene TRBD1, 6 bases. The specimen sequenced was memory CD4+ T cells from blood. The CDR3 DNA sequence: TGTGCCAGCAGTTTAGCGGGGGCTAATTCACCCCTCCACTTT. This sequence encodes CASSLAGANSPLHF.